The entry that follows covers one T cell receptor beta chain sequence. This table comes from immunoSEQ multiplex PCR, and its TCRdb copy is limited to in-frame clones, with some not included. The repertoire holds tens of thousands of clones, 89% seen once, with 3% to 4% in the top ten. Germline V lookup: CDR1 LNHDA, CDR2 SQIVND (reference sequence). V trimming: 8 bases; J trimming: 4 bases; junction bases outside the gene matches: 10. The CDR3 has 15 residues. The sample belongs to a study of blood T cell repertoires in COVID-19. About the research overall: The samples span acute and convalescent COVID-19 from the United States, Italy and Spain. T cells, B-cell-depleted T cells, or PBMCs provided the cDNA or gDNA that served as material.

The sequence came from a woman between 65 and 79 years old with acute or convalescent COVID-19. The sequencing input was peripheral blood. The J gene is TRBJ1-5, the V gene TRBV19, with TRBD1 identical over 8 bases. The CDR3 nucleotides are TGTGCCAGTGACGTGGGGACAGGTAGGAATCAGCCCCAGCATTTT. Translating it yields CASDVGTGRNQPQHF.